This is a list of T cell receptor beta chains from one sample in a study of cytomegalovirus exposure and HLA in healthy donors. Repertoires were generated with immunoSEQ multiplex PCR, while TCRdb's copy carries only in-frame clones and drops some. There are some 54,000 clones in the sample; 75% to 85% occur only once, and 5.5% to 7% lies in the top ten. Sequenced input: PBMCs. All receptors derive from a male donor in good health and CMV-seronegative. Both conserved end residues are part of each CDR3. The D gene is left open where the match is weak. Clone size is shown for a subset of rows, as once, few, many or a class of expanded clone.

j_call clone_size v_call d_call cdr3_aa cdr3_nt
TRBJ2-3 - TRBV5-1 TRBD2 CASSLAGGIGEADTQYF TGCGCCAGCAGCTTGGCGGGGGGAATCGGTGAGGCAGATACGCAGTATTTT
TRBJ2-6 - TRBV4-3 - CASSQGTASGANVLTF TGCGCCAGCAGCCAAGGAACAGCCTCTGGGGCCAACGTCCTGACTTTC
TRBJ1-4 - TRBV7-9 - CASSPRGTNEKLFF TGTGCCAGCAGCCCACGGGGGACTAATGAAAAACTGTTTTTT
TRBJ2-2 - TRBV5-6 - CASISPYGGELFF TGTGCCAGCATTTCCCCGTACGGCGGGGAGCTGTTTTTT
TRBJ2-5 - TRBV7-2 TRBD2 CASSLAGLAGAETQYF TGTGCCAGCAGCTTAGCGGGGCTAGCGGGGGCAGAGACCCAGTACTTC
TRBJ1-1 - TRBV20-1 TRBD1 CSAPTGGEAFF TGCAGTGCCCCGACAGGGGGTGAAGCTTTCTTT
TRBJ1-1 - TRBV5-1 - CASSLNRDTEAFF TGCGCCAGCAGCTTGAACAGGGACACTGAAGCTTTCTTT
TRBJ1-1 - TRBV2 - CASSEGTLNTEAFF TGTGCCAGCAGTGAAGGGACACTGAACACTGAAGCTTTCTTT
TRBJ1-1 - TRBV5-1 TRBD1 CASSFSQGAISEAFF TGCGCCAGCAGCTTTAGTCAGGGGGCGATTTCTGAAGCTTTCTTT
TRBJ2-7 once TRBV4-3 - CASSQDKGDGTYEQYF TGCGCCAGCAGCCAAGATAAAGGGGATGGGACCTACGAGCAGTACTTC
TRBJ1-5 - TRBV15 - CATSRDGRGLNQPQHF TGTGCCACCAGCAGAGATGGAAGAGGATTGAACCAGCCCCAGCATTTT
TRBJ2-3 - TRBV15 - CATSREVGVGDTQYF TGTGCCACCAGCAGAGAGGTCGGGGTTGGCGATACGCAGTATTTT
TRBJ1-4 - TRBV5-4 TRBD1 CASSPTGGPNEKLFF TGTGCCAGCAGCCCAACAGGGGGCCCTAATGAAAAACTGTTTTTT
TRBJ1-6 few TRBV30 - CAWSVHSPGYNSPLHF TGTGCCTGGAGTGTACACTCACCGGGGTATAATTCACCCCTCCACTTT
TRBJ2-2 - TRBV10-3 - CAISRDKVSTGELFF TGTGCCATCAGTCGGGACAAGGTGTCCACCGGGGAGCTGTTTTTT
TRBJ1-3 - TRBV6-6 TRBD1 CASGQETGNTIYF TGTGCCAGCGGACAGGAGACTGGAAACACCATATATTTT
TRBJ2-7 once TRBV7-8 - CASSSQGYEQYF TGTGCCAGCAGCTCACAGGGCTACGAGCAGTACTTC
TRBJ1-2 - TRBV7-2 TRBD1 CASSALTTGLNGYTF TGTGCCAGCAGCGCACTAACGACAGGGTTGAATGGCTACACCTTC
TRBJ2-3 - TRBV4-3 - CASSQELGRFADTQYF TGCGCCAGCAGCCAGGAACTGGGGAGGTTTGCAGATACGCAGTATTTT
TRBJ1-2 - TRBV19 TRBD1 CASSISTGDRGYGYTF TGTGCCAGTAGTATATCCACGGGAGACAGGGGCTATGGCTACACCTTC
TRBJ1-5 - TRBV7-2 TRBD1 CASSFVSRGQYSNQPQHF TGTGCCAGCAGCTTTGTGAGCCGGGGACAGTATAGCAATCAGCCCCAGCATTTT
TRBJ2-6 - TRBV4-2 - CASSQDHGGGLPSGANVLTF TGTGCCAGCAGCCAAGATCATGGCGGGGGCCTCCCCTCTGGGGCCAACGTCCTGACTTTC
TRBJ1-3 few TRBV25-1 - CASSDSPPGGNTIYF TGTGCCAGCAGTGACTCCCCTCCAGGGGGAAACACCATATATTTT
TRBJ2-5 - TRBV5-1 TRBD2 CASSPFGLAGETQYF TGCGCCAGCAGCCCGTTTGGACTAGCGGGGGAGACCCAGTACTTC
TRBJ2-1 - TRBV18 - CASSPLHGPEGVNEQFF TGTGCCAGCTCACCACTTCACGGCCCAGAGGGGGTCAATGAGCAGTTCTTC
TRBJ1-2 - TRBV7-9 - CASSSTAAYGYTF TGTGCCAGCAGCTCGACAGCCGCCTATGGCTACACCTTC
TRBJ2-1 - TRBV11-1 - CASSLDPDYTYNEQFF TGTGCCAGCAGCTTAGACCCGGACTACACCTACAATGAGCAGTTCTTC
TRBJ1-2 - TRBV6-1 - CASSEVDEGRYGYTF TGTGCCAGCAGTGAAGTGGACGAAGGGAGGTATGGCTACACCTTC
TRBJ1-2 - TRBV7-2 TRBD1 CASSSSQDRGRYGYTF TGTGCCAGCAGCTCCTCCCAGGACAGGGGGCGCTATGGCTACACCTTC
TRBJ1-1 - TRBV19 TRBD1 CASSRDRGGTEAFF TGTGCCAGTAGCAGAGACAGGGGAGGAACTGAAGCTTTCTTT
TRBJ1-1 - TRBV11-1 TRBD1 CASSLQGGTEAFF TGTGCCAGCAGCCTACAGGGGGGGACTGAAGCTTTCTTT
TRBJ2-2 - TRBV6-5 TRBD1 CASSPGQGNTRELFF TGTGCCAGCAGCCCGGGACAGGGGAACACCAGGGAGCTGTTTTTT
TRBJ2-1 - TRBV2 TRBD2 CASSAGLAGGSYNEQFF TGTGCCAGCAGTGCGGGACTAGCGGGGGGCTCCTACAATGAGCAGTTCTTC
TRBJ2-1 - TRBV7-2 TRBD2 CASRTAGGPEQFF TGTGCCAGCAGAACAGCGGGGGGGCCTGAGCAGTTCTTC
TRBJ1-1 - TRBV9 - CASSVAGGDNTEAFF TGTGCCAGCAGCGTAGCGGGCGGGGACAACACTGAAGCTTTCTTT
TRBJ1-1 - TRBV7-6 - CASSFGGLTEAFF TGTGCCAGCAGCTTCGGGGGATTAACTGAAGCTTTCTTT
TRBJ2-1 - TRBV5-6 TRBD2 CASSPGKRGGRNEQFF TGTGCCAGCAGTCCCGGTAAGCGGGGGGGCCGAAATGAGCAGTTCTTC
TRBJ2-7 once TRBV4-3 - CASSQRLLVNEQYF TGCGCCAGCAGCCAACGGTTACTAGTAAACGAGCAGTACTTC
TRBJ2-1 - TRBV27 - CASSPIGANEQFF TGTGCCAGCAGCCCAATTGGGGCCAATGAGCAGTTCTTC
TRBJ2-7 - TRBV7-9 - CASSQTGSSYEQYF TGTGCCAGCAGCCAAACGGGGAGCTCCTACGAGCAGTACTTC
TRBJ2-4 - TRBV4-3 - CASSLNFLAKNIQYF TGCGCCAGCAGCCTAAATTTTCTAGCCAAAAACATTCAGTACTTC
TRBJ2-3 - TRBV27 - CASSLGPTGGTDTQYF TGTGCCAGCAGTTTAGGACCGACGGGGGGCACAGATACGCAGTATTTT
TRBJ2-7 - TRBV11-3 - CASSLGLAYEQYF TGTGCCAGCAGCCTAGGACTCGCTTACGAGCAGTACTTC
TRBJ2-5 few TRBV4-1 TRBD2 CASSQTSGGGYQETQYF TGCGCCAGCAGCCAAACTAGCGGGGGGGGGTACCAAGAGACCCAGTACTTC
TRBJ2-7 - TRBV7-2 TRBD2 CASSPHSGDSYEQYF TGTGCCAGCAGCCCACATAGCGGGGACTCCTACGAGCAGTACTTC
TRBJ2-7 - TRBV6-1 - CASSEEGPTYEQYF TGTGCCAGCAGTGAGGAGGGGCCGACCTACGAGCAGTACTTC
TRBJ1-4 - TRBV19 - CASSWRTDATNEKLFF TGTGCCAGTAGTTGGAGGACGGATGCAACTAATGAAAAACTGTTTTTT
TRBJ1-3 few TRBV7-3 - CASSLGVGGNIGNTIYF TGTGCCAGCAGCTTAGGGGTTGGAGGGAACATTGGAAACACCATATATTTT
TRBJ2-1 few TRBV5-1 - CASSLQSGPYNEQFF TGCGCCAGCAGCTTGCAAAGCGGTCCCTACAATGAGCAGTTCTTC
TRBJ2-1 - TRBV7-2 - CASSLMSSSYNEQFF TGTGCCAGCAGCTTAATGTCGAGCTCCTACAATGAGCAGTTCTTC